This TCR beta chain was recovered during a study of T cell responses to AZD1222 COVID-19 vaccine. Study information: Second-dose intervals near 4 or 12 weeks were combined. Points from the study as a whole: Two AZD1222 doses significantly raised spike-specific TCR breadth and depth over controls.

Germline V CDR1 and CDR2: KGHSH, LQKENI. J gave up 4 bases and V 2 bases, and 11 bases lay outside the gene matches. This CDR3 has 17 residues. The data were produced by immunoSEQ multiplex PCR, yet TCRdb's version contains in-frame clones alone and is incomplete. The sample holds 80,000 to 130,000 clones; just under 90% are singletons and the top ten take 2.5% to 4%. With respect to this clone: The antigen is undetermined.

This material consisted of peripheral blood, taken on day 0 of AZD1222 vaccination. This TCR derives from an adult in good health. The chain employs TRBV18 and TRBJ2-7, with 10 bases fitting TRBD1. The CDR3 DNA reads TGTGCCAGCTCACCAAGCCTTAGACAGGGGGCACCGTACGAGCAGTACTTC. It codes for CASSPSLRQGAPYEQYF. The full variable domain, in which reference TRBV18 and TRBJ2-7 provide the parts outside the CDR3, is NAGVMQNPRHLVRRRGQEARLRCSPMKGHSHVYWYRQLPEEGLKFMVYLQKENIIDESGMPKERFSAEFPKEGPSILRIQQVVRGDSAAYFCASSPSLRQGAPYEQYFGPGTRLTVT.